The 22 T cell receptor beta chains given below trace back to one sample, sequenced in a study of blood T cell repertoires in COVID-19. The data were produced by immunoSEQ multiplex PCR, yet TCRdb's version contains in-frame clones alone and is incomplete. This table has some 36,000 clones, over 90% appearing once. Source material: peripheral blood. These receptors were obtained from a man aged 55 to 70 with active or convalescent COVID-19.

This clone was counted a single time. This chain's CDR3 is CASSDGGQGYSPLHF. The DNA of the CDR3 is TGTGCCAGCAGTGATGGGGGCCAGGGGTATTCACCCCTCCACTTT. This chain links TRBV2 with TRBJ1-6; maybe TRBD1 (6 bases). V was shortened by 3 bases and J by 8 bases, with 14 bases between the two germline ends. The CDR3 has 15 residues. Germline V gene data show CDR1 as SNHLY and CDR2 as FYNNEI.

The rearrangement joins TRBV7-2 to TRBJ2-3; TRBD2 agrees at 9 bases. Trimming took 4 bases from V and 1 from J; bases not matched to a gene: 6. Per the germline V gene, CDR1 is SGHTA and CDR2 is FQGNSA. The CDR3 spans 16 residues. CDR3 DNA sequence: TGTGCCAGCAGCTCAGATATAGCGGGGGGCACAGATACGCAGTATTTT. Translated: CASSSDIAGGTDTQYF.

The chain combines TRBV6-5 with TRBJ2-7, with 7 positions matching TRBD1. The CDR3 has 14 residues. J lost 3 bases, V lost 7 bases, and 9 bases had no gene match. CDR1 is MNHEY and CDR2 is SVGAGI in the germline V gene. The DNA for the CDR3 is TGTGCCAGCACGAGGCCGGGACAGAGCTACGAGCAGTACTTC. Translated: CASTRPGQSYEQYF.

This CDR3 is CASSLKGVYEQYF. CDR3 sequence (DNA): TGCGCCAGCAGTCTGAAGGGAGTCTACGAGCAGTACTTC. The chain is built from TRBV23-1 and TRBJ2-7; weak D call: TRBD2 (5 bases). TRBV23-1 is recorded as an ORF, its role being uncertain. The V end lost 4 bases, the J end lost 3 bases, and 10 bases lay between the germline ends. This CDR3 region has 13 residues.

This CDR3 reads CATSGRGTNEQFF. The DNA for the CDR3 is TGTGCCACCAGTGGACGGGGAACCAATGAGCAGTTCTTC. This sequence joins TRBV24-1 and TRBJ2-1, with a tentative D call TRBD2 (5 bases). V lost 5 bases and J 6 bases, leaving 10 bases between the germline ends. Germline-derived CDR1 and CDR2 are KGHDR and SFDVKD. This CDR3 has 13 amino acids.

The chain recombines TRBV30 with TRBJ1-5; the D gene is possibly TRBD1 (5 bases). Trimming left V 1 base short and J 4 bases short, with 11 bases between. From germline, CDR1 is GTSNPN and CDR2 SVGIG (reference sequence). The CDR3 length is 14 residues. The CDR3 is CAWSAGLLNQPQHF. The CDR3 region has the DNA TGTGCCTGGAGTGCGGGACTGCTGAATCAGCCCCAGCATTTT. The variable domain in full, with the rest retrieved from reference TRBV30 and TRBJ1-5, is SQTIHQWPATLVQPVGSPLSLECTVEGTSNPNLYWYRQAAGRGLQLLFYSVGIGQISSEVPQNLSASRPQDRQFILSSKKLLLSDSGFYLCAWSAGLLNQPQHFGDGTRLSIL.

V is TRBV4-1 and J is TRBJ2-7, with D possibly TRBD2 on 7 matching bases. V lost 4 bases and J 3 bases, leaving 16 bases between the germline ends. Germline-derived CDR1 and CDR2 are MGHRA and YSYEKL. This CDR3 is built from 15 residues. Here the CDR3 DNA reads TGCGCCAGCAGCCGCCAAAAGGGAGGGGGCTACGAGCAGTACTTC. Protein: CASSRQKGGGYEQYF.

The chain combines TRBV7-2 with TRBJ2-7; the D gene is possibly TRBD1 (6 bases). Trimming shortened V by 3 bases and J by 6 bases, and 12 bases separated the two germline ends. CDR3 length: 13 amino acids. CDR1 SGHTA and CDR2 FQGNSA come from the germline V gene. The CDR3 loop reads CASSLGARGEQYF. CDR3 nucleotides: TGTGCCAGCAGCTTGGGGGCTAGGGGCGAGCAGTACTTC.

This clone came up once. This chain uses TRBV5-4 with TRBJ1-2, with a weak D call TRBD1 (5 bases). Trimming shortened V by 1 base and J by 4 bases, and 8 bases separated the two germline ends. Germline loops: CDR1 SGHNT, CDR2 YYREEE (reference sequence). The CDR3 is made up of 13 amino acids. The CDR3 DNA sequence: TGTGCCAGCAGCTTGAGGGGTCCCTATGGCTACACCTTC. Translation gives CASSLRGPYGYTF.

This clone is medium-sized within its sample. V and J are TRBV9 and TRBJ2-1; 9 bases map to TRBD1. Trimming removed 4 bases from V and 8 bases from J; junction bases left unmatched: 7. The CDR3 covers 14 residues. CDR1 and CDR2 (germline): SGDLS, YYNGEE. The CDR3 nucleotides are TGTGCCAGCAGCCCCCGGACAGGGGACGATGAGCAGTTCTTC. It codes for CASSPRTGDDEQFF.

This chain connects TRBV29-1 to TRBJ2-7; D unresolved. The germline V and J ends were trimmed by 4 bases and 0 bases, with 13 bases remaining between them. This CDR3 is built from 14 residues. Germline values: CDR1 SQVTM, CDR2 ANQGSEA. DNA for the CDR3: TGCAGCGTTGGAGACCCTAGAAGCTCCTACGAGCAGTACTTC. Its translation: CSVGDPRSSYEQYF.

The J gene is TRBJ1-4, the V gene TRBV19; the match to TRBD1 covers 8 bases. The CDR3 is 15 amino acids. CDR1 is LNHDA, CDR2 SQIVND, per germline (reference sequence). The junction had 11 bases not matched to a gene; V was cut back by 6 bases and J by 8 bases. CDR3 protein: CASRNTGGAGEKLFF. CDR3 bases: TGTGCCAGTAGAAATACAGGGGGAGCAGGAGAAAAACTGTTTTTT.

This rearrangement joins TRBV12-3 or TRBV12-4 to TRBJ1-2; D is ambiguous. Trimming removed 7 bases at V and 8 bases at J, with 17 bases between. This CDR3 is 13 amino acids long. The CDR3 reads CASTSRGGFGYTF. The CDR3 DNA reads as TGTGCCAGCACCTCCCGGGGAGGGTTCGGCTACACCTTC.

This clone was counted a single time. V usage is TRBV9 and J usage is TRBJ1-2, with D unclear. The germline gives CDR1 SGDLS, CDR2 YYNGEE. This CDR3 contains 12 residues. Trimming stripped 1 base from V and 5 bases from J, with 6 bases between. The CDR3 DNA follows: TGTGCCAGCAGCGTAAGCGGGTATGGCTACACCTTC. Translated: CASSVSGYGYTF.

The V and J genes are TRBV7-2 and TRBJ2-7, with no clear D. Trimming shortened V by 2 bases and J by 2 bases, and 7 bases separated the two germline ends. Germline V CDR1 and CDR2: SGHTA, FQGNSA. The CDR3 totals 13 residues. The DNA for the CDR3 is TGTGCCAGCAGCTTAAGCAGGACCTACGAGCAGTACTTC. Its protein product is CASSLSRTYEQYF. The variable domain in full, with the rest retrieved from reference TRBV7-2 and TRBJ2-7, is GAGVSQSPSNKVTEKGKDVELRCDPISGHTALYWYRQSLGQGLEFLIYFQGNSAPDKSGLPSDRFSAERTGGSVSTLTIQRTQQEDSAVYLCASSLSRTYEQYFGPGTRLTVT.

The chain links TRBV4-3 to TRBJ1-6; TRBD1 matches 10 bases. With V trimmed by 4 bases and J by 10 bases, 7 bases remained unmatched. The V gene's germline CDR1 is LGHNA and CDR2 YSLEER. This CDR3 comprises 15 residues. CDR3: CASSLFGQGGSPLHF. The CDR3 nucleotides read TGCGCCAGCAGCCTCTTCGGACAGGGGGGATCACCCCTCCACTTT.

The V call is TRBV28, the J call TRBJ2-7, with 13 bases aligning to TRBD2. The CDR3 is made up of 15 amino acids. Germline trimming cut 4 bases from V and 4 bases from J; bases unmatched to any gene: 4. From germline, CDR1 is MDHEN and CDR2 SYDVKM. The CDR3 spells CASSSGLAGMYEQYF. The CDR3 DNA reads TGTGCCAGCAGTTCGGGACTAGCGGGAATGTACGAGCAGTACTTC. The variable domain in full, completed from reference TRBV28 and TRBJ2-7, reads DVKVTQSSRYLVKRTGEKVFLECVQDMDHENMFWYRQDPGLGLRLIYFSYDVKMKEKGDIPEGYSVSREKKERFSLILESASTNQTSMYLCASSSGLAGMYEQYFGPGTRLTVT.

The chain joins TRBV28 to TRBJ2-1, with D perhaps matching TRBD1 (6 bases). V lost 5 bases and J lost 6, with 14 bases in between. CDR3 size: 14 residues. Germline V gene sequence: CDR1 MDHEN, CDR2 SYDVKM. In DNA, the CDR3 is TGTGCCAGCAGTATACAGGGAAAAGGCAATGAGCAGTTCTTC. It codes for CASSIQGKGNEQFF.

The chain recombines TRBV7-3 with TRBJ1-1; D might be TRBD1 (6 bases). The V gene lost 4 bases and the J gene lost 0 bases, with 9 bases spanning the gap. CDR3 size: 14 residues. Germline V lookup: CDR1 SGHTA, CDR2 FQGTGA. The CDR3 nucleotides are TGTGCCAGCAGCTCCGGACAGATGAACACTGAAGCTTTCTTT. This gives the protein CASSSGQMNTEAFF. Based on the CDR3 plus reference TRBV7-3 and TRBJ1-1, the full variable domain is GAGVSQTPSNKVTEKGKYVELRCDPISGHTALYWYRQSLGQGPEFLIYFQGTGAADDSGLPNDRFFAVRPEGSVSTLKIQRTERGDSAVYLCASSSGQMNTEAFFGQGTRLTVV.

This sequence joins TRBV5-1 and TRBJ1-1; the D gene is possibly TRBD1 (6 bases). The germline V gene encodes CDR1 SGHRS and CDR2 YFSETQ. The CDR3 extends over 16 amino acids. The V end lost 4 bases, the J end lost 0 bases, and 16 bases lay between the germline ends. CDR3 nucleotides: TGCGCCAGCAGCAACCGGGACACGCAAATGAACACTGAAGCTTTCTTT. Its protein product is CASSNRDTQMNTEAFF. The full variable domain, with the rest looked up from reference TRBV5-1 and TRBJ1-1, is KAGVTQTPRYLIKTRGQQVTLSCSPISGHRSVSWYQQTPGQGLQFLFEYFSETQRNKGNFPGRFSGRQFSNSRSEMNVSTLELGDSALYLCASSNRDTQMNTEAFFGQGTRLTVV.

This sequence joins TRBV7-9 and TRBJ1-5; 7 bases match TRBD1. Germline values: CDR1 SEHNR, CDR2 FQNEAQ (reference sequence). Germline trimming cut 4 bases from V and 5 bases from J; bases unmatched to any gene: 8. This CDR3 has 15 amino acids. In nucleotides, the CDR3 is TGTGCCAGCAGCTCCCCCGGAGGGGGCGATCAGCCCCAGCATTTT. This translates into CASSSPGGGDQPQHF. Combining the CDR3 with reference TRBV7-9 and TRBJ1-5 gives the whole variable domain DTGVSQNPRHKITKRGQNVTFRCDPISEHNRLYWYRQTLGQGPEFLTYFQNEAQLEKSRLLSDRFSAERPKGSFSTLEIQRTEQGDSAMYLCASSSPGGGDQPQHFGDGTRLSIL.

The rearrangement links TRBV28 to TRBJ1-6, with D unclear. Germline V gives CDR1 MDHEN, CDR2 SYDVKM. Between the trimmed V and J ends, which lost 4 bases and 6 bases, there was a span of 19 bases. The CDR3 spans 17 residues. The CDR3 sequence: CASSWQAARRLNSPLHF. The CDR3 region has the DNA TGTGCCAGCAGTTGGCAGGCCGCCCGTCGCCTTAATTCACCCCTCCACTTT.